This T cell receptor beta chain was profiled in a study of cytomegalovirus exposure and HLA in healthy donors. Notes on the study in general: Sequences of the TCR beta chain were said to predict the HLA-A and HLA-B alleles of most subjects accurately.

With regard to this clone: As yet, its antigen is unknown.

This CDR3 spans 12 amino acids. With 8 bases clipped from V and 7 bases from J, the junction kept 8 bases outside the gene matches. The germline V gene encodes CDR1 MNHNY and CDR2 SVGAGI (reference sequence). In the PCR, 60 Vbeta and 13 Jbeta primers were used. Assay: immunoSEQ multiplex PCR; the TCRdb copy retains only in-frame clones and omits some. The table lists 150,000 to 200,000 clones, just under 80% of them singletons. Specimen: PBMCs. This receptor was identified in a man in his late teens or twenties in good health and CMV-seropositive. V is TRBV6-6 and J is TRBJ2-7; 7 bases are a match to TRBD1. DNA for the CDR3: TGTGCCAGCGGAGACAGGGTGAGTGAGCAGTACTTC. Translated, it gives CASGDRVSEQYF.